This T cell receptor beta chain stems from a study of cytomegalovirus exposure and HLA in healthy donors. Study results and caveats: Later analysis identified over 15,000 TCR beta sequences associated with HLA alleles, using a false discovery rate threshold of 0.05.

When sampled, the donors appeared nominally healthy, though they likely had unrecorded immune exposures. Comment on this clone: Antigen unknown.

V was trimmed by 6 bases and J by 5 bases, leaving 16 bases between them. The CDR3 is 14 amino acids. Germline lookup yields CDR1 SGHAT and CDR2 FQNNGV. PCR employed 60 Vbeta and 13 Jbeta primers. In the authors' methods: In a later analysis, roughly 11 million of tens of millions of unique beta chains occurred in at least two donors. Clones were read by immunoSEQ multiplex PCR, and TCRdb kept only the in-frame ones, dropping some. D and trimming were read from the DNA, whereas the V and J calls and clone size are those reported in that table. Here the sample spans 150,000 to 200,000 clones, roughly 80% being singletons.

The sequencing input was PBMCs. This chain joins TRBV11-2 and TRBJ1-1; TRBD1 is a possible D gene (5 bases). The sequence derives from a middle-aged man in good health and CMV-seropositive. The CDR3 coding sequence is TGTGCCAGCAGGGGGTTGCAGGGCAGGACTGAAGCTTTCTTT. Amino acid sequence: CASRGLQGRTEAFF. Combining the CDR3 with reference TRBV11-2 and TRBJ1-1 gives the whole variable domain EAGVAQSPRYKIIEKRQSVAFWCNPISGHATLYWYQQILGQGPKLLIQFQNNGVVDDSQLPKDRFSAERLKGVDSTLKIQPAKLEDSAVYLCASRGLQGRTEAFFGQGTRLTVV.